These 4 T cell receptor beta chains share one sample of origin, sequenced in a study of beta chain features in type 1 diabetes (dated 2018 in TCRdb). Overall results and qualifications from the work: Type 1 diabetes patients showed a moderate but significant shortening of TCRB CDR3 length in all four CD4+ subsets.

These receptors have no identified antigens. Library preparation employed the immunoSEQ multiplex PCR assay. The entire amount of isolated RNA was reverse transcribed using the High Capacity cDNA Reverse Transcription Kit, so the sequenced TCRB transcripts were expressed ones. Entries here come from immuneACCESS through TCRdb and include only in-frame sequences with V and J called. Some clones fail to appear in such tables; in the studies checked, an unresolved V gene covers under half of the shortfall, and the cause of the remainder is unknown. The sample table records roughly 340,000 clones; roughly 12% of these occur just once. Jointly, the top ten make up about 0.01% of the sample. Sequenced input: naive CD4+ T cells from blood. The sample's cell subset or site label is to be understood as: true naive CD4+ T cells. Every receptor here comes from a woman aged 18 to 35 with type 1 diabetes.

This chain connects TRBV15 to TRBJ2-7; 7 bases fit TRBD1. The CDR3 contains 15 residues. The J segment lost 7 bases and the V segment lost 0 bases, leaving 9 bases of the junction unmatched. In germline, CDR1 is LNHNV, CDR2 YYDKDF (reference sequence). The CDR3 here is CATSRDPTGLGEQYF. The CDR3 DNA is TGTGCCACCAGCAGAGACCCGACAGGGCTAGGGGAGCAGTACTTC.

This clone was seen a handful of times. This chain uses TRBV28 with TRBJ1-5; 7 nucleotides match TRBD1. This CDR3 is 17 amino acids long. Germline CDR1 MDHEN, CDR2 SYDVKM. With V trimmed by 3 bases and J by 5 bases, 13 bases remained unmatched. CDR3 amino acids: CASSLVAPRDRHQPQHF. The CDR3, as DNA: TGTGCCAGCAGTTTGGTCGCCCCGAGGGACAGACATCAGCCCCAGCATTTT.

A few counts support this clone. The rearrangement uses TRBV15 and TRBJ1-5; TRBD1 might be the D (5 bases). Germline V gene lookup returns CDR1 LNHNV and CDR2 YYDKDF (reference sequence). V lost 6 bases to trimming and J lost 1 base, with 7 bases between them. The CDR3 totals 13 residues. This CDR3 reads CATRAGSNQPQHF. DNA of the CDR3: TGTGCCACCAGAGCAGGGAGCAATCAGCCCCAGCATTTT.

Only a few counts were recorded for this clone. The gene calls are TRBV11-2 and TRBJ1-5; TRBD1 aligns across 7 bases. The CDR3 is 15 residues long. With 1 base clipped from V and 5 bases from J, the junction kept 5 bases outside the gene matches. Germline loops: CDR1 SGHAT, CDR2 FQNNGV. CDR3 residues: CASSLGQGGYQPQHF. Written as DNA, the CDR3 is TGTGCCAGCAGCTTAGGACAGGGAGGTTATCAGCCCCAGCATTTT.